This TCR beta chain was sequenced for a study of blood T cell repertoires in COVID-19. Study-level background: Samples taken during acute and convalescent COVID-19 were collected in the United States, Italy and Spain.

The CDR3 contains 11 residues. Germline CDR1 is MDHEN and CDR2 is SYDVKM. V was cut by 8 bases and J by 6 bases, with 10 bases left in between. How the authors handled the data: Estimation of nucleated cell counts was performed using reference gene primer amplification. This table comes from immunoSEQ multiplex PCR, and its TCRdb copy is limited to in-frame clones, with some not included. That table supplies the V and J calls and clone size; D and trimming were determined from the DNA. This sample carries fewer than 450,000 clones, roughly 90% of them seen once, and the ten largest clones take 1%. The sequenced sample consisted of PBMCs or T cells enriched from blood (not recorded which). The chain uses TRBV28 and TRBJ1-1; D gene ambiguous. This sequence originates from a woman in her 30s who had recovered from COVID-19. CDR3 in amino acids: CASGLNAEAFF. The CDR3 bases are TGTGCCAGCGGCTTAAACGCTGAAGCTTTCTTT.